The sequence of this TCR beta chain was determined in a study of PD-1 blockade in mismatch repair-deficient tumors. At the level of the study: All were previously treated, progressing patients with about 11 mismatch repair-deficient cancer types.

Comment on this clone: Its antigen is unknown.

This CDR3 comprises 17 residues. V lost 4 bases and J 4 bases, leaving 19 bases between the germline ends. CDR1 LNHDA and CDR2 SQIVND come from the germline V gene (reference sequence). The study, taken as a whole, reports: After pembrolizumab, tumor-resident clones rose rapidly, then generally contracted before radiologic responses.

TCRs were sequenced from a few patients responding to pembrolizumab. Repertoires were generated with immunoSEQ multiplex PCR, while TCRdb's copy carries only in-frame clones and drops some. The sample holds about 21,000 clones, almost 85% seen once. The chain is built from TRBV19 and TRBJ2-2, with a possible D match to TRBD2 (5 bases). The clonotype originates from an adult with mismatch repair-deficient cancer. The sequences come from peripheral blood, collected 2 weeks after starting pembrolizumab. DNA of the CDR3: TGTGCCAGTAGTAATGCTAGAGGGTTTGCAGGCACCGGGGAGCTGTTTTTT. Translating it yields CASSNARGFAGTGELFF. Complete variable domain (other parts from reference TRBV19 and TRBJ2-2): DGGITQSPKYLFRKEGQNVTLSCEQNLNHDAMYWYRQDPGQGLRLIYYSQIVNDFQKGDIAEGYSVSREKKESFPLTVTSAQKNPTAFYLCASSNARGFAGTGELFFGEGSRLTVL.